These 28 T cell receptor beta chains were all obtained from the same sample, sequenced in a study of blood T cells in healthy people across ages. It was with a sample-barcoded 5' primer and a J-beta primer mix that a second PCR of roughly 7 to 12 cycles was run. From the 5' RACE reads, TCRdb called clonotypes with MiXCR, one entry per CDR3 protein. The sample holds 790,000 or so distinct CDR3 sequences, roughly three fifths seen once. The sample taken for sequencing was blood. Receptor source: a man aged 35-49 years in good health.

This clonotype was detected a few times. The chain links TRBV14 to TRBJ2-5; D not resolved. Germline assignment: CDR1 SGHDN and CDR2 FVKESK. The CDR3 spans 14 residues. V was clipped by 0 bases and J by 4 bases, with 9 bases between them. CDR3 DNA sequence: TGTGCCAGCAGCCAAGAGCACCATCCAGAGACCCAGTACTTC. Translating it yields CASSQEHHPETQYF.

Of note for this clonotype: Its ends do not fully match the called genes, so a read error is possible. The DNA of the CDR3 is TGTGCCAGCAGCATGGGACAGGGGGGCGGCTACGGGCAGTACTTC. It encodes CASSMGQGGGYGQYF. The gene calls are TRBV13 and TRBJ2-7, with 11 bases matching TRBD1. The CDR3 runs to 15 residues. Germline V gene data show CDR1 as PRHDT and CDR2 as FYEKMQ (reference sequence).

V gene TRBV27 combines with J gene TRBJ2-3; D is perhaps TRBD1 or TRBD2 (5 bases each). The V gene lost 2 bases and the J gene lost 6 bases, with 15 bases spanning the gap. Germline V CDR1 and CDR2: MNHEY, SMNVEV (reference sequence). The CDR3 is made up of 15 amino acids. The CDR3 loop reads CASSLGPRGRDTQYF. In nucleotides, the CDR3 is TGTGCCAGCAGTTTAGGACCAAGGGGACGTGATACGCAGTATTTT.

The genes are TRBV2 and TRBJ1-1; 7 bases map to TRBD1. J was trimmed by 2 bases and V by 10 bases; bases with no gene match: 7. This CDR3 spans 13 amino acids. Germline V gene lookup returns CDR1 SNHLY and CDR2 FYNNEI. The CDR3 DNA reads TGTGCCACCCGACAGGGAAGAAACACTGAAGCTTTCTTT. As protein: CATRQGRNTEAFF.

This rearrangement joins TRBV6-5 to TRBJ2-7, with D perhaps matching TRBD2 (5 bases). With the DNA end fitting TRBJ2-5 better, the J assignment may be wrong. This CDR3 has 12 amino acids. Germline values: CDR1 MNHEY, CDR2 SVGAGI. The CDR3 DNA reads as TGTGCCAGCAGGGCTGGGAGTCGGACCCAGTACTTC. Amino acid sequence: CASRAGSRTQYF.

This clonotype showed up just once. The chain joins TRBV6-2 or TRBV6-3 to TRBJ2-5; the match to TRBD1 covers 10 bases. The J call may be faulty, since TRBJ2-7 better matches the DNA end. The length of the CDR3 is 15 residues. The germline V gene encodes CDR1 MNHEY and CDR2 SVGEGT. For the CDR3, the DNA is TGTGCCAGCAGAACCTCAGGACAGGGGGCCTACGAGCAGTACTTC. This translates into CASRTSGQGAYEQYF.

V usage is TRBV9 and J usage is TRBJ2-4; tentatively, D is TRBD1 (6 bases). Matching the DNA end better, TRBJ2-7 makes the J call doubtful. Germline loops: CDR1 SGDLS, CDR2 YYNGEE. The CDR3 extends over 14 amino acids. As DNA, the CDR3 is TGTGCCAGCAGCGTATTGGACAGTTCCTACGAGCAGTACTTC. It specifies CASSVLDSSYEQYF.

The V and J genes are TRBV2 and TRBJ2-7; TRBD1 matches 10 bases. V was pared by 7 bases and J by 3 bases, with 12 bases of the junction left unmatched. The CDR3 sequence is 16 residues long. The germline CDR1 and CDR2 sequences are SNHLY and FYNNEI. The CDR3 DNA is TGTGCCAGCAAAGACCGGGACAGGGGATTCCACTACGAGCAGTACTTC. Translation gives CASKDRDRGFHYEQYF.

The V call is TRBV5-8, the J call TRBJ1-5, with 12 bases that match TRBD1. V lost 2 bases to trimming and J lost 6 bases; unmatched junction nucleotides: 3. CDR1 and CDR2 (germline): SGHTS, YDEGEE. The CDR3 spans 15 residues. In DNA form, the CDR3 reads TGTGCCAGCAGCTTAGGGGACAGGGGGCTTCAGCCCCAGCATTTT. Amino acids: CASSLGDRGLQPQHF.

The gene calls are TRBV20-1 and TRBJ2-5; TRBD2 matches 11 bases. In germline, CDR1 is DFQATT, CDR2 SNEGSKA (reference sequence). V dropped 0 bases and J dropped 11; count of bases not matched to a gene: 11. The CDR3 length is 15 residues. The CDR3 reads CSARDSRLAGREQYF. The DNA of the CDR3 is TGCAGTGCTAGAGATAGTCGACTAGCGGGAAGAGAGCAGTACTTC.

The chain employs TRBV3-1 and TRBJ2-7; unclear D gene. The CDR3 is 15 residues long. Trimming stripped 0 bases from V and 0 bases from J, with 9 bases between. From germline, CDR1 is LGHDT and CDR2 YNNKEL (reference sequence). The CDR3 loop reads CASSQEGRSSYEQYF. CDR3 nucleotides: TGTGCCAGCAGCCAAGAAGGACGGAGCTCCTACGAGCAGTACTTC.

The rearrangement links TRBV4-2 to TRBJ1-5, with D uncertain. Between the trimmed V and J ends, which lost 4 bases and 4 bases, there was a span of 17 bases. From germline, CDR1 is LGHNA and CDR2 YNFKEQ. The CDR3 is 16 amino acids. DNA of the CDR3: TGTGCCAGCAGCCCGTGGGCGTCAGTAGTTAATCAGCCCCAGCATTTT. Translated, it gives CASSPWASVVNQPQHF.

CDR3 coding DNA: TGTGCCAGCAGCGTCACTAGCGGAATCTACAATGAGCAGTTCTTC. This translates into CASSVTSGIYNEQFF. The V and J genes are TRBV7-3 and TRBJ2-1; 8 bases agree with TRBD2. The V gene end was trimmed by 5 bases and the J gene end by 3 bases; junction bases not matched to a gene: 6. The CDR3 has 15 residues. Per germline, CDR1 SGHTA and CDR2 FQGTGA. The full variable domain, in which reference TRBV7-3 and TRBJ2-1 provide the parts outside the CDR3, is GAGVSQTPSNKVTEKGKYVELRCDPISGHTALYWYRQSLGQGPEFLIYFQGTGAADDSGLPNDRFFAVRPEGSVSTLKIQRTERGDSAVYLCASSVTSGIYNEQFFGPGTRLTVL.

The chain carries TRBV12-3 or TRBV12-4 and TRBJ2-5; 13 nucleotides line up with TRBD2. With the DNA end fitting TRBJ2-7 better, the J assignment may be wrong. The CDR3 is made up of 14 amino acids. The CDR3 bases are TGTGCCAGCAGTTCTGGGACTAGCGGGGTCGAGCAGTACTTC. Translation gives CASSSGTSGVEQYF.

J is TRBJ2-3 and V is TRBV29-1; tentatively, D is TRBD1 (7 bases). Germline V lookup: CDR1 SQVTM, CDR2 ANQGSEA. The V end lost 4 bases, the J end lost 4 bases, and 21 bases lay between the germline ends. The CDR3 runs to 16 residues. The chain's CDR3 is CSVAGAEGQMPDTQYF. Written as DNA, the CDR3 is TGCAGCGTTGCAGGGGCGGAGGGACAGATGCCAGATACGCAGTATTTT.

This chain joins TRBV28 and TRBJ2-7; the D gene is possibly TRBD1 (6 bases). The last part of the DNA fits TRBJ2-5 better; the J call may be wrong. Per germline, CDR1 MDHEN and CDR2 SYDVKM. The CDR3 sequence is 15 residues long. The CDR3 DNA is TGTGCCAGCAGTTCGGCCAGGGGTATCCGAGAGACCCAGTACTTC. Translated: CASSSARGIRETQYF.

V gene TRBV29-1 combines with J gene TRBJ2-7; the D is unclear. Trimming removed 4 bases from V and 2 bases from J, with 15 bases in between. The CDR3 has 14 residues. The germline V gene encodes CDR1 SQVTM and CDR2 ANQGSEA. CDR3 sequence reads: CSVGEGSGPYEQYF. For the CDR3, the DNA is TGCAGCGTTGGGGAAGGATCAGGACCCTACGAGCAGTACTTC.

This clonotype was detected a few times. This chain joins TRBV9 and TRBJ2-1, with TRBD2 matching over 9 bases. Germline V gene data show CDR1 as SGDLS and CDR2 as YYNGEE. The length of the CDR3 is 14 residues. J gave up 6 bases and V 4 bases, and 5 bases lay outside the gene matches. CDR3 region: CASSIPGLANEQFF. As DNA, the CDR3 is TGTGCCAGCAGCATACCGGGACTAGCCAATGAGCAGTTCTTC.

This clonotype was seen a handful of times. The V gene is TRBV5-4, the J gene TRBJ1-4, with 9 bases matching TRBD1. With 4 bases clipped from V and 6 bases from J, the junction kept 4 bases outside the gene matches. Germline-derived CDR1 and CDR2 are SGHNT and YYREEE (reference sequence). The CDR3 has 14 residues. For the CDR3, the DNA is TGTGCCAGCAGCCCGGGACAGGGACATGAAAAACTGTTTTTT. This translates into CASSPGQGHEKLFF.

Only a few counts were recorded for this clonotype. The gene calls are TRBV14 and TRBJ1-6; D is undetermined. Between the trimmed V and J ends, which lost 0 bases and 10 bases, there was a span of 7 bases. Germline V lookup: CDR1 SGHDN, CDR2 FVKESK. This CDR3 region has 13 residues. The CDR3 is CASSQDGGSPLHF. DNA for the CDR3: TGTGCCAGCAGCCAAGATGGTGGGTCACCCCTCCACTTT.

CDR3 region: CASSLGTVHGYTF. CDR3 DNA sequence: TGTGCCAGCAGCCTCGGGACAGTTCATGGCTACACCTTC. V gene TRBV6-1 combines with J gene TRBJ1-2, with 7 bases matching TRBD1. J lost 6 bases, V lost 6 bases, and 7 bases had no gene match. Germline CDR1 MNHNS, CDR2 SASEGT. The CDR3 sequence is 13 residues long.

This clonotype has a count of ten or more. The rearrangement joins TRBV12-3 or TRBV12-4 to TRBJ2-3; no firm D call. CDR3 size: 10 residues. V gave up 1 base and J gave up 7 bases, with 0 bases separating them. CDR3 in amino acids: CASSLDTQYF. CDR3 DNA sequence: TGTGCCAGCAGTTTAGATACGCAGTATTTT.

The genes are TRBV28 and TRBJ2-3; 9 bases line up with TRBD1. The CDR3 is made up of 18 amino acids. The V gene end was trimmed by 5 bases and the J gene end by 2 bases; junction bases not matched to a gene: 14. The germline V gene encodes CDR1 MDHEN and CDR2 SYDVKM. The CDR3 reads CASSTRNGTGLSTDTQYF. CDR3 nucleotides: TGTGCCAGCAGTACAAGGAACGGGACAGGGCTTTCCACAGATACGCAGTATTTT.

This clonotype was seen more than once but under ten times. The gene calls are TRBV3-1 and TRBJ2-1, with TRBD1 identical over 10 bases. Germline CDR1 reads LGHDT; CDR2 reads YNNKEL (reference sequence). The CDR3 sequence is 14 residues long. Trimming cost V 2 bases and J 9 bases; bases outside gene matches: 4. The CDR3 bases are TGTGCCAGCAGCCAAACGACAGGGGGCAGTGAGCAGTTCTTC. It specifies CASSQTTGGSEQFF.

The chain recombines TRBV6-5 with TRBJ2-3; 10 nucleotides agree with TRBD2. Germline V gene sequence: CDR1 MNHEY, CDR2 SVGAGI. V shed 2 bases, J shed 2 bases, and the junction held 10 bases outside the gene matches. The CDR3 is 18 residues long. CDR3 loop: CASSYTLTGTSDTDTQYF. CDR3 coding DNA: TGTGCCAGCAGTTACACCCTCACCGGGACTAGCGACACAGATACGCAGTATTTT.

There are many counts of this clonotype. The chain employs TRBV29-1 and TRBJ2-5; D might be TRBD1 (6 bases). Trimming took off 6 bases at V and 3 bases at J, with 8 bases between the two ends. This CDR3 has 11 amino acids. The germline V gene has CDR1 SQVTM and CDR2 ANQGSEA. CDR3 sequence reads: CSVDREETQYF. DNA of the CDR3: TGCAGCGTGGACAGAGAAGAGACCCAGTACTTC.

The sample holds a few counts of this clonotype. The V and J genes are TRBV12-3 or TRBV12-4 and TRBJ1-2; D is perhaps TRBD1 (5 bases). CDR3 length: 13 amino acids. V was cut by 5 bases and J by 4 bases, with 11 bases left in between. CDR3 coding DNA: TGTGCCAGCAGTCCCCCGGGACTCTATGGCTACACCTTC. Amino acid sequence: CASSPPGLYGYTF.

V is TRBV7-2 and J is TRBJ2-5, with TRBD2 matching over 14 bases. J lost 2 bases, V lost 6 bases, and 2 bases had no gene match. Germline lookup yields CDR1 SGHTA and CDR2 FQGNSA. This CDR3 contains 15 residues. The DNA for the CDR3 is TGTGCCAGCAGTCGGACTAGCGGGAGGCAAGAGACCCAGTACTTC. Amino acid sequence: CASSRTSGRQETQYF.